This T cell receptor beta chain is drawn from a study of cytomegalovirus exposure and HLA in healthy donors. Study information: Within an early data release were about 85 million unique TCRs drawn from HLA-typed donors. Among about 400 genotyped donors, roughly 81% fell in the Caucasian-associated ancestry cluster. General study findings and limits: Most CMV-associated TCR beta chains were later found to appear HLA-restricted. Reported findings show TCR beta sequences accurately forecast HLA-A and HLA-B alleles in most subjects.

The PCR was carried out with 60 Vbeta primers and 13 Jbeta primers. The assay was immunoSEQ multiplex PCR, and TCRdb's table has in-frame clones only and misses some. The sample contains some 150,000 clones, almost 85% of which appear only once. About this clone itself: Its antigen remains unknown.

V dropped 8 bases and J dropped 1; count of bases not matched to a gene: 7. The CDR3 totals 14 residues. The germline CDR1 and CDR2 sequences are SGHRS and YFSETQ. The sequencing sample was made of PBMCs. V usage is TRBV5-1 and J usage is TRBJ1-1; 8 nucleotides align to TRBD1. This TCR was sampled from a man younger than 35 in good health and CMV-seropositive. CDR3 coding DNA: TGCGCCAGTCGAACCGGGACAGGGAACACTGAAGCTTTCTTT. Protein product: CASRTGTGNTEAFF.